These T cell receptor beta chains were read from a single sample in a study of T cell repertoires in cytomegalovirus infection. In TCRdb, the reads were re-called with MiXCR into one record per CDR3 protein. The sample gives about 260,000 distinct CDR3 sequences, roughly 15% of which show up once; roughly 8.7% is in the top ten. Material: PBMCs. These receptors came from a human donor in good health (CMV status not recorded). Some clones in this sample may be carry-over from other donors' samples. The CDR3 runs from the conserved cysteine through the conserved F or W. The order of the fields is D gene, CDR3 length, J gene, V gene, clone size, CDR3 protein, CDR3 DNA. The D gene is left open where the match is weak. A row's size may be missing; if present it is once, few, many or a size class.

.	16	TRBJ1-4	TRBV14	many	CASSPRPGGVNEKLFF	TGTGCCAGCAGCCCCCGACCCGGCGGGGTGAACGAAAAACTGTTTTTT
.	13	TRBJ2-7	TRBV11-1	many	CASSFPGRNEQYF	TGTGCCAGCAGCTTCCCAGGGCGGAACGAGCAGTACTTC
TRBD2	17	TRBJ2-2	TRBV20-1	few	CSARAPSGALNTGELFF	TGCAGTGCTAGAGCGCCTAGCGGAGCTTTAAACACCGGGGAGCTGTTTTTT
.	14	TRBJ2-1	TRBV6-2/TRBV6-3	.	CASSYSASAGEQFF	TGTGCCAGCAGTTACTCAGCCTCAGCTGGGGAGCAGTTCTTC
.	15	TRBJ2-2	TRBV27	many	CASTPSGRGTGELFF	TGTGCCAGCACCCCATCCGGGAGAGGCACCGGGGAGCTGTTTTTT
TRBD2	19	TRBJ2-1	TRBV7-3	.	CASSSRTSGSSRRYNEQFF	TGTGCCAGCAGCTCGCGGACTAGCGGGAGTTCGAGGCGCTACAATGAGCAGTTCTTC
.	17	TRBJ1-5	TRBV7-2	many	CASSLAGGPRPYQPQHF	TGTGCCAGCAGCTTAGCCGGAGGGCCGAGGCCCTATCAGCCCCAGCATTTT
.	14	TRBJ2-3	TRBV24-1	few	CATMDSQRLDTQYF	TGTGCCACCATGGACAGCCAAAGGCTAGATACGCAGTATTTT
.	13	TRBJ2-7	TRBV11-2	many	CASRVTGSYEQYF	TGTGCCAGCAGAGTGACAGGATCCTACGAGCAGTACTTC
.	15	TRBJ2-1	TRBV20-1	few	CSAIGIRSPKNEQFF	TGCAGTGCAATAGGGATCCGGTCCCCTAAAAATGAGCAGTTCTTC
.	14	TRBJ2-1	TRBV7-8	many	CATSIGVTYNEQFF	TGTGCCACCTCGATCGGGGTCACCTACAATGAGCAGTTCTTC
TRBD2	13	TRBJ2-7	TRBV5-1	many	CASSAGLADEQYF	TGCGCCAGCAGCGCGGGACTAGCGGACGAGCAGTACTTC
.	13	TRBJ2-5	TRBV20-1	.	CSARVTVEETQYF	TGCAGTGCTAGAGTAACCGTCGAAGAGACCCAGTACTTC
TRBD2	12	TRBJ2-1	TRBV7-2	many	CASSLNAGGQFF	TGTGCCAGCAGCTTAAATGCGGGGGGGCAGTTCTTC
TRBD1	19	TRBJ1-4	TRBV6-1	many	CASSSPPIVGQGINEKLFF	TGTGCCAGCAGCTCGCCACCGATCGTTGGACAGGGAATTAATGAAAAACTGTTTTTT
.	13	TRBJ2-7	TRBV7-2	many	CASSFEGNGEQYF	TGTGCCAGCAGCTTTGAAGGGAACGGCGAGCAGTACTTC
TRBD2	16	TRBJ2-1	TRBV6-4	many	CASSDSGGGSYNEQFF	TGTGCCAGCAGTGACAGCGGCGGGGGGTCCTACAATGAGCAGTTCTTC
TRBD1	16	TRBJ1-4	TRBV15	few	CATSREPDRGNEKLFF	TGTGCCACCAGCAGAGAACCCGACAGGGGTAATGAAAAACTGTTTTTT
.	17	TRBJ1-2	TRBV6-6	few	CASSLAQVGGPNYGYTF	TGTGCCAGCAGCCTAGCGCAAGTAGGAGGTCCTAACTATGGCTACACCTTC
.	14	TRBJ2-1	TRBV7-9	many	CASSSGLPYNEQFF	TGTGCCAGCAGCTCGGGACTTCCCTACAATGAGCAGTTCTTC
.	14	TRBJ2-2	TRBV7-9	many	CASSLDTSTGELFF	TGTGCCAGCAGCTTGGACACGAGCACCGGGGAGCTGTTTTTT
.	15	TRBJ2-7	TRBV11-2	many	CASNPTGRGGYEQYF	TGTGCCAGCAACCCAACCGGGAGAGGGGGCTACGAGCAGTACTTC
.	16	TRBJ2-1	TRBV24-1	few	CATAISGPRAYNEQFF	TGTGCCACCGCAATCTCCGGGCCCCGGGCTTACAATGAGCAGTTCTTC
TRBD1	15	TRBJ2-1	TRBV12-3/TRBV12-4	.	CASSWTGEPYNEQFF	TGTGCCAGCAGTTGGACAGGGGAGCCCTACAATGAGCAGTTCTTC
.	14	TRBJ2-1	TRBV29-1	.	CSVLGGPTGFEQFF	TGCAGCGTTTTAGGGGGGCCTACAGGTTTCGAGCAGTTCTTC
.	16	TRBJ1-5	TRBV12-3/TRBV12-4	few	CASRRGGGRTYQPQHF	TGTGCCAGCCGCCGGGGGGGGGGCCGAACTTATCAGCCCCAGCATTTT
.	14	TRBJ2-7	TRBV28	once	CASSRSGSYNEQYF	TGTGCCAGCAGCCGTAGCGGCTCCTACAATGAGCAGTACTTC
.	15	TRBJ2-7	TRBV7-9	many	CASSLASNPAYEQYF	TGTGCCAGCAGCTTAGCTTCTAACCCAGCCTACGAGCAGTACTTC
.	13	TRBJ1-5	TRBV19	.	CASSIPAGQPQHF	TGTGCCAGTAGTATCCCCGCCGGTCAGCCCCAGCATTTT
.	15	TRBJ1-1	TRBV7-9	many	CASSLGDTLNTEAFF	TGTGCCAGCAGCTTAGGGGATACTCTGAACACTGAAGCTTTCTTT
.	11	TRBJ2-7	TRBV20-1	few	CSARQSYEQYF	TGCAGTGCCCGACAGTCCTACGAGCAGTACTTC
TRBD2	16	TRBJ2-1	TRBV7-2	many	CASSFAGGPIRNEQFF	TGTGCCAGCAGCTTCGCGGGAGGGCCTATACGCAATGAGCAGTTCTTC
.	12	TRBJ1-5	TRBV24-1	few	CATSDLGGPQHF	TGTGCCACCAGTGATTTAGGGGGGCCCCAGCATTTT
.	13	TRBJ2-7	TRBV15	.	CATSRDLGGEQYF	TGTGCCACCAGCAGAGATCTAGGGGGCGAGCAGTACTTC
.	11	TRBJ1-1	TRBV10-2	.	CASSDGGEAFF	TGCGCCAGCAGTGATGGCGGCGAAGCTTTCTTT
.	13	TRBJ1-5	TRBV19	.	CASTPDRDQPQHF	TGTGCCAGTACTCCGGACAGAGATCAGCCCCAGCATTTT
TRBD1	14	TRBJ2-5	TRBV6-2/TRBV6-3	many	CASSSSGGSETQYF	TGTGCCAGCAGTTCCTCAGGGGGCTCGGAGACCCAGTACTTC
.	12	TRBJ1-2	TRBV19	few	CASSRRTGDYTF	TGTGCCAGTAGTCGTCGGACCGGAGACTACACCTTC
.	15	TRBJ2-1	TRBV5-1	.	CASSLRDPRYNEQFF	TGCGCCAGCAGCTTGCGGGACCCACGTTACAATGAGCAGTTCTTC
.	14	TRBJ2-7	TRBV6-2/TRBV6-3	.	CASGGGRSPLEQYF	TGTGCCAGCGGGGGTGGGCGATCCCCTCTCGAGCAGTACTTC
.	16	TRBJ2-3	TRBV6-5	many	CASNRPGLRGTDTQYF	TGTGCCAGCAACCGACCCGGACTACGAGGCACAGATACGCAGTATTTT
.	16	TRBJ2-1	TRBV9	.	CASSEPQDSSYNEQFF	TGTGCCAGCAGCGAGCCGCAGGACAGCTCCTACAATGAGCAGTTCTTC
.	13	TRBJ2-7	TRBV12-3/TRBV12-4	many	CASSPPLAYEQYF	TGTGCCAGCAGCCCTCCCCTAGCGTACGAGCAGTACTTC
TRBD2	16	TRBJ2-7	TRBV7-2	.	CASSLVPSGSRYEQYF	TGTGCCAGCAGCTTAGTGCCTAGCGGGAGCAGATACGAGCAGTACTTC
.	14	TRBJ2-7	TRBV7-2	many	CASSLGGPRSEQYF	TGTGCCAGCAGCTTAGGAGGTCCCCGCTCCGAGCAGTACTTC
TRBD2	18	TRBJ2-1	TRBV15	.	CATSRDPPSGASYNEQFF	TGTGCCACCAGCAGAGACCCCCCTAGCGGGGCTTCCTACAATGAGCAGTTCTTC
.	11	TRBJ2-3	TRBV20-1	.	CSAFRSDTQYF	TGCAGTGCCTTTAGATCAGATACGCAGTATTTT
TRBD2	17	TRBJ2-5	TRBV6-5	many	CASSYRTSGGAGETQYF	TGTGCCAGCAGTTACCGGACTAGCGGGGGGGCCGGGGAGACCCAGTACTTC
TRBD1	16	TRBJ1-5	TRBV4-1	.	CASSQDGTGGPQPQHF	TGCGCCAGCAGCCAAGACGGGACAGGGGGCCCTCAGCCCCAGCATTTT
TRBD1	14	TRBJ1-5	TRBV7-2	many	CASSLGQGYQPQHF	TGTGCCAGCAGCTTGGGACAGGGTTATCAGCCCCAGCATTTT
TRBD1	18	TRBJ2-1	TRBV28	many	CASSFTITGQQNYNEQFF	TGTGCCAGCAGTTTTACCATTACGGGACAGCAAAACTACAATGAGCAGTTCTTC